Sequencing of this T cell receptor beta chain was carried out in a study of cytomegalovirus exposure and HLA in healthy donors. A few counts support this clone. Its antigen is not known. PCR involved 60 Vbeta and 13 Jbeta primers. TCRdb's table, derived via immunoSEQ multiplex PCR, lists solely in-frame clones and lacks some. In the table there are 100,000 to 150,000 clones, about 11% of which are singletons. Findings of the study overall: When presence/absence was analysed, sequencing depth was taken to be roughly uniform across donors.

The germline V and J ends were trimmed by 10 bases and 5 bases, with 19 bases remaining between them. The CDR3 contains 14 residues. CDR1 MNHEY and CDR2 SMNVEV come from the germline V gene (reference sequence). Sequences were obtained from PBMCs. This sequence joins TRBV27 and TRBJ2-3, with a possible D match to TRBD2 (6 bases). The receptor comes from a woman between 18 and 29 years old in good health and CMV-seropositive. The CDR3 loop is CANILARIGDTQYF. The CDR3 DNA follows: TGTGCCAACATCCTAGCGCGTATAGGAGATACGCAGTATTTT.